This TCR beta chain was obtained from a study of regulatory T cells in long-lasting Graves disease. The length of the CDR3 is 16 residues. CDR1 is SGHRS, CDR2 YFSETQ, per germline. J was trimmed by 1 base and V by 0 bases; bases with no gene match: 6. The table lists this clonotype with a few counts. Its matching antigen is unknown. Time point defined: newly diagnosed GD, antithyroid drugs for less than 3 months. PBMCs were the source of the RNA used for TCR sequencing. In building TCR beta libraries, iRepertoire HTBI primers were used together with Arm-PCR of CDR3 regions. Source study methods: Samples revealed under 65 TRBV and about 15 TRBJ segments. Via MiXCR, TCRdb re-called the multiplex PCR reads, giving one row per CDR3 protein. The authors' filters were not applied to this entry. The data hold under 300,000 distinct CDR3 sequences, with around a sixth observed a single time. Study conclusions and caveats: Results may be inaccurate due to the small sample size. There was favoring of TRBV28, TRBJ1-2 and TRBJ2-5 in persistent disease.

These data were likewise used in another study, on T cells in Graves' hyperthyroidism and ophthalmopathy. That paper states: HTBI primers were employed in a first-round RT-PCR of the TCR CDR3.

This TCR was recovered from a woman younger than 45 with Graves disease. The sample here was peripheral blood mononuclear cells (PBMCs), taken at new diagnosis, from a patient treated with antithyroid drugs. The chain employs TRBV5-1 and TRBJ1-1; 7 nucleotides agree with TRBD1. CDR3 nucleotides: TGCGCCAGCAGCTTGGTTGGCCAGGGGGGGAACACTGAAGCTTTCTTT. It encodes CASSLVGQGGNTEAFF.